This paragraph covers one T cell receptor (beta chain) sequence. Treatment indicated: randomized to nivolumab then ipilimumab (arm A) or the reverse (arm B). PBMC sorting kept live CD3+CD8+ cells without CD19 or CD56. J lost 4 bases, V lost 6 bases, and 7 bases had no gene match. Germline CDR1 SQVTM, CDR2 ANQGSEA. The CDR3 runs to 13 residues. The entry originates in a study of sequential checkpoint blockade in melanoma. Only in-frame clones appear in the TCRdb table, and some are missing; sequencing was by immunoSEQ multiplex PCR. Found here are 23,000 or so clones, 55% to 70% of them singletons; the top ten hold under 20%.

This chain joins TRBV29-1 and TRBJ1-2, with 8 bases aligning to TRBD1. This clonotype was sampled from a human donor with melanoma. The sample was CD8+ T cells sorted from blood (inferred from file names), taken from a patient given nivolumab and ipilimumab in sequence. This CDR3 reads CSVDRTGFYGYTF. Here the CDR3 DNA reads TGCAGCGTCGATAGGACAGGGTTCTATGGCTACACCTTC.